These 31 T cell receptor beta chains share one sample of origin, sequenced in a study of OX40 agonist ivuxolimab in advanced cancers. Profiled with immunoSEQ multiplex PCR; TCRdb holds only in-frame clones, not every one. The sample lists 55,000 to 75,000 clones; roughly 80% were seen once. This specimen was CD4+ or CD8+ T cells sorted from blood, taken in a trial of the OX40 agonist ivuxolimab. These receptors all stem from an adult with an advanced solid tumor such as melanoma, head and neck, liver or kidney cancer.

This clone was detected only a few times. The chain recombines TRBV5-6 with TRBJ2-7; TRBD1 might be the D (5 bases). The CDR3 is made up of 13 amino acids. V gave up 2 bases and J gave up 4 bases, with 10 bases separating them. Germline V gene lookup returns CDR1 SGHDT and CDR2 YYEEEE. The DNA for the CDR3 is TGTGCCAGCAGCTTAAGGGGATCATACGAGCAGTACTTC. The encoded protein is CASSLRGSYEQYF.

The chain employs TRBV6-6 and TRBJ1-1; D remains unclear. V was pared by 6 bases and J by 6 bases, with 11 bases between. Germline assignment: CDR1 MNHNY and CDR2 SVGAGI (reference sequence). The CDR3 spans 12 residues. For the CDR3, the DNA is TGTGCCAGCAGGAGACAAAGGTCTGAAGCTTTCTTT. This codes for CASRRQRSEAFF.

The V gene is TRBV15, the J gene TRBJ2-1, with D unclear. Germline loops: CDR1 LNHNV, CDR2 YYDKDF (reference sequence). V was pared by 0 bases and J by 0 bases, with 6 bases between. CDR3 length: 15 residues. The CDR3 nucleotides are TGTGCCACCAGCAGAGATGGGCGCTCCTACAATGAGCAGTTCTTC. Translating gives CATSRDGRSYNEQFF.

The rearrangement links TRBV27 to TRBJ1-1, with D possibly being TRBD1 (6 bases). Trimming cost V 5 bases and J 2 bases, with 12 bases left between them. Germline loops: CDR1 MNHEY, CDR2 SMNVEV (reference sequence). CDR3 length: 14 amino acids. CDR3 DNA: TGTGCCAGCAGTCCCGGACAGAGAAACACTGAAGCTTTCTTT. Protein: CASSPGQRNTEAFF.

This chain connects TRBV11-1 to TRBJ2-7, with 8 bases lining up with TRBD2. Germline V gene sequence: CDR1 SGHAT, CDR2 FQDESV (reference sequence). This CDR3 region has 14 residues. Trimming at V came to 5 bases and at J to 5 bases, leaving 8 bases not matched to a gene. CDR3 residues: CASSGPGGGHEQYF. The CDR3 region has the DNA TGTGCCAGCAGCGGACCGGGAGGGGGGCACGAGCAGTACTTC.

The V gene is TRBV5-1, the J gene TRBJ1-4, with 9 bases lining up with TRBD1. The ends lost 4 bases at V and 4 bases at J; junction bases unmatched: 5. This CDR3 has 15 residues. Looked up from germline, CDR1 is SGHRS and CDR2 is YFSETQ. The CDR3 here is CASSRTGAYNEKLFF. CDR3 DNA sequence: TGCGCCAGCAGCCGGACAGGGGCCTATAATGAAAAACTGTTTTTT.

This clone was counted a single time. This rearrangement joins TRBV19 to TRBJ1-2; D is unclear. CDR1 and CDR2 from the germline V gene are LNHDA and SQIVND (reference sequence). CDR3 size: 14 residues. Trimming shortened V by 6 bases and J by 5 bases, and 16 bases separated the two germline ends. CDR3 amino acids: CASSKATQDYGYTF. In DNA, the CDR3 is TGTGCCAGTAGCAAGGCGACCCAGGATTATGGCTACACCTTC.

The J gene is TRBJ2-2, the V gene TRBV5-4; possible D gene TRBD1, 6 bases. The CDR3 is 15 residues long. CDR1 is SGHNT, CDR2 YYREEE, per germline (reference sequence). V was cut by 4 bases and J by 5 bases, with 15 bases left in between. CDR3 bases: TGTGCCAGCAGCCACTTACAGGGTTGGACCGGGGAGCTGTTTTTT. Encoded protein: CASSHLQGWTGELFF.

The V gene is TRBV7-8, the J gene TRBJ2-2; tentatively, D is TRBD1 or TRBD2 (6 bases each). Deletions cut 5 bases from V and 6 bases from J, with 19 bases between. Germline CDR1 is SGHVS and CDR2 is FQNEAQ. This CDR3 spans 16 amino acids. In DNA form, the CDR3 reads TGTGCCAGCAGCATACCTAACAGGGAGGTGGCCGGGGAGCTGTTTTTT. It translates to CASSIPNREVAGELFF. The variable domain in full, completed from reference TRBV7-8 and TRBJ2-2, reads GAGVSQSPRYKVAKRGQDVALRCDPISGHVSLFWYQQALGQGPEFLTYFQNEAQLDKSGLPSDRFFAERPEGSVSTLKIQRTQQEDSAVYLCASSIPNREVAGELFFGEGSRLTVL.

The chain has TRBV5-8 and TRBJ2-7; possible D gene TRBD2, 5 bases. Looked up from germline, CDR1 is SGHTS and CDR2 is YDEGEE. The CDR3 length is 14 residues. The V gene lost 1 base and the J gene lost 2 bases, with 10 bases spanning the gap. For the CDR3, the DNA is TGTGCCAGCAGCTTGATAAGGAGGCCCTACGAGCAGTACTTC. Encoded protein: CASSLIRRPYEQYF.

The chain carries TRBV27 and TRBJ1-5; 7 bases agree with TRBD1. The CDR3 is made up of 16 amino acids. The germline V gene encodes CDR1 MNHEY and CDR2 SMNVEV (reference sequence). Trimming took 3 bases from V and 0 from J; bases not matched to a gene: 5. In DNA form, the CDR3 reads TGTGCCAGCAGTTTCACAGGGGCCGGTAGCAATCAGCCCCAGCATTTT. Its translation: CASSFTGAGSNQPQHF.

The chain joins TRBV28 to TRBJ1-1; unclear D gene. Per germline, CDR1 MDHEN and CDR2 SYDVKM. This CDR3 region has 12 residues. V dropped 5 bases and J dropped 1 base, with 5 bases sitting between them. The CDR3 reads CASSTTNTEAFF. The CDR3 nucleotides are TGTGCCAGCAGTACGACGAACACTGAAGCTTTCTTT.

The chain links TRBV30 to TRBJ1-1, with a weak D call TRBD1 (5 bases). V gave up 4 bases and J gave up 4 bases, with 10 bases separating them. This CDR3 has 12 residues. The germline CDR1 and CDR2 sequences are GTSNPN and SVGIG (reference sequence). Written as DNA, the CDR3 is TGTGCCTGGATAAGGGGTGGCACTGAAGCTTTCTTT. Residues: CAWIRGGTEAFF.

CDR3 region: CASSEQSPITNQPQHF. The CDR3 coding sequence is TGTGCCAGCAGTGAACAGAGCCCCATAACCAATCAGCCCCAGCATTTT. V usage is TRBV2 and J usage is TRBJ1-5; D unresolved. This CDR3 comprises 16 residues. Per germline, CDR1 SNHLY and CDR2 FYNNEI. V lost 2 bases to trimming and J lost 3 bases, with 14 bases between them.

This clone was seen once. The CDR3, as DNA: TGTGCCAGCAGTTACTCGGGGAGCCCGATCTACAATGAGCAGTTCTTC. Translating it yields CASSYSGSPIYNEQFF. This sequence joins TRBV6-8 and TRBJ2-1, with D possibly being TRBD2 (5 bases). The CDR3 has 16 residues. V lost 0 bases, J lost 3 bases, and 12 bases lay in between. Germline V lookup: CDR1 MNHGY, CDR2 SAAAGT.

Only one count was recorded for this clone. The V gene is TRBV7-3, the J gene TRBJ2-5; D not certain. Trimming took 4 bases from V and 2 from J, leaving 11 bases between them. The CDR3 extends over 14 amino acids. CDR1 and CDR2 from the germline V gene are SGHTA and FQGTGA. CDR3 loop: CASSSGGTQETQYF. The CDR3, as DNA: TGTGCCAGCAGCTCAGGTGGCACACAAGAGACCCAGTACTTC.

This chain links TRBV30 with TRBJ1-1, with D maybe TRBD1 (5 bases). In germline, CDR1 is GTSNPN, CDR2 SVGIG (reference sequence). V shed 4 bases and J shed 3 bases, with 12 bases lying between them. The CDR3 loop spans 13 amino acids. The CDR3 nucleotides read TGTGCCTGGATCCGGGGAGGGGACACTGAAGCTTTCTTT. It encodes CAWIRGGDTEAFF.

The CDR3 reads CASRTGTGEYGYTF. Here the CDR3 DNA reads TGTGCCAGCAGGACCGGGACAGGGGAGTATGGCTACACCTTC. The gene calls are TRBV27 and TRBJ1-2; 10 bases map to TRBD1. The CDR3 is 14 amino acids. Per the germline V gene, CDR1 is MNHEY and CDR2 is SMNVEV (reference sequence). Losses at the gene ends were 6 bases for V and 5 bases for J; bases not matched to a gene: 6.

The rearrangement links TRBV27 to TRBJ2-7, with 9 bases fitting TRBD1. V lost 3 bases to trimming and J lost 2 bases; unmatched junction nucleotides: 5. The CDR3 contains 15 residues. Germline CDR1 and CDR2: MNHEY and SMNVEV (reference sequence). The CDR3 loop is CASSLIGDRAYEQYF. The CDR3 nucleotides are TGTGCCAGCAGTTTGATAGGGGACAGGGCCTACGAGCAGTACTTC.

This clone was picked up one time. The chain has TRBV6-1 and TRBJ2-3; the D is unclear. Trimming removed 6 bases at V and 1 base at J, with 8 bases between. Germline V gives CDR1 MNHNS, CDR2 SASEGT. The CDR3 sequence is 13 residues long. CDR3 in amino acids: CASSGKGTDTQYF. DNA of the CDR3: TGTGCCAGCAGCGGAAAGGGCACAGATACGCAGTATTTT.

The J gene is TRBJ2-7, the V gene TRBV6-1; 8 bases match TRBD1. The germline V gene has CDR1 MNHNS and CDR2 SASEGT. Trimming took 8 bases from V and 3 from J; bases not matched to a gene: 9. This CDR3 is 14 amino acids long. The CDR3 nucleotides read TGTGCCAGCTCAGGGGGACAGGACTACTACGAGCAGTACTTC. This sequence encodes CASSGGQDYYEQYF.

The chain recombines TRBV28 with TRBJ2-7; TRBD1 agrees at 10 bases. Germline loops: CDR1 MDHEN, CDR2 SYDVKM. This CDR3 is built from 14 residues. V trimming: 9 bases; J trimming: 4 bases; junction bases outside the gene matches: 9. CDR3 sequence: CASFSRDRGYEQYF. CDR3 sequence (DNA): TGTGCCAGTTTCTCCCGGGACAGGGGTTACGAGCAGTACTTC.

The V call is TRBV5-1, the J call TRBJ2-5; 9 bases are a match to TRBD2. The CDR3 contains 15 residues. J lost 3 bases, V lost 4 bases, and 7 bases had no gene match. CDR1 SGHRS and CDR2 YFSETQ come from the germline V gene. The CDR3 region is CASSKTSGRKETQYF. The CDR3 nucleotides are TGCGCCAGCAGCAAAACTAGCGGGCGGAAAGAGACCCAGTACTTC.

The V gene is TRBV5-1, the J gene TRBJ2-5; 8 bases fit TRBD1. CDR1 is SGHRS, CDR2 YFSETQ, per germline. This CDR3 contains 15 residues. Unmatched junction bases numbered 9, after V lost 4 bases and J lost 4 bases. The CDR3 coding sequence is TGCGCCAGCAGCACGAGACAGGGGACTCGAGAGACCCAGTACTTC. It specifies CASSTRQGTRETQYF.

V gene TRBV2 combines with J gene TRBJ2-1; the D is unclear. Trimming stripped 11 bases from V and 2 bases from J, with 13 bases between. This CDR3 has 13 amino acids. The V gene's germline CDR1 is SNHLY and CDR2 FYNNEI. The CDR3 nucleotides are TGTGCCGGTACCCCGGCCCCCTACAATGAGCAGTTCTTC. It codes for CAGTPAPYNEQFF.

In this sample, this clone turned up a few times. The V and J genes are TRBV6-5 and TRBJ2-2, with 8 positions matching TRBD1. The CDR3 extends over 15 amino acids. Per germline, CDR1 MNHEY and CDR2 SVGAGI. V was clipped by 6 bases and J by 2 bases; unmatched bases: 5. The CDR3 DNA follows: TGTGCCAGCAGAGAGGACAGGGCTAACACCGGGGAGCTGTTTTTT. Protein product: CASREDRANTGELFF.

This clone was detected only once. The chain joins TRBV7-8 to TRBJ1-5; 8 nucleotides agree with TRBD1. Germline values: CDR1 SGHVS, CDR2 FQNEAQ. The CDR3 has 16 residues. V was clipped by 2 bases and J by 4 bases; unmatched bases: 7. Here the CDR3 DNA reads TGTGCCAGCAGCTTAAGCTGGACAGGGAGTAATCAGCCCCAGCATTTT. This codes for CASSLSWTGSNQPQHF.

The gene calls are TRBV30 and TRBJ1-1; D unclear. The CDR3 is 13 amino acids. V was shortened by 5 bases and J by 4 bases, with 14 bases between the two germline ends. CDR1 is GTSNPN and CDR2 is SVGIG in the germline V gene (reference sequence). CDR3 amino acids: CAWVGRPGTEAFF. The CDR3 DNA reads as TGTGCCTGGGTCGGGAGACCGGGCACTGAAGCTTTCTTT. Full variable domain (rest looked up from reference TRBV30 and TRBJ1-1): SQTIHQWPATLVQPVGSPLSLECTVEGTSNPNLYWYRQAAGRGLQLLFYSVGIGQISSEVPQNLSASRPQDRQFILSSKKLLLSDSGFYLCAWVGRPGTEAFFGQGTRLTVV.

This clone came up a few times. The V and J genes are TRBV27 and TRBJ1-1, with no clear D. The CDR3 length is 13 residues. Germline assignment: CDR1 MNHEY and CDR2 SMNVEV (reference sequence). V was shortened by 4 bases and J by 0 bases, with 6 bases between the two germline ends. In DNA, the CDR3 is TGTGCCAGCAGTTCACTCCTGAACACTGAAGCTTTCTTT. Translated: CASSSLLNTEAFF.

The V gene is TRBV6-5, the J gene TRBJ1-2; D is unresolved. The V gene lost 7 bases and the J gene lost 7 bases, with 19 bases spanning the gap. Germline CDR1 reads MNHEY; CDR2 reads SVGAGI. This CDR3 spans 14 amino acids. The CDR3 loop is CASTKGGWKGGYTF. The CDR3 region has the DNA TGTGCCAGCACCAAGGGAGGTTGGAAGGGTGGCTACACCTTC.

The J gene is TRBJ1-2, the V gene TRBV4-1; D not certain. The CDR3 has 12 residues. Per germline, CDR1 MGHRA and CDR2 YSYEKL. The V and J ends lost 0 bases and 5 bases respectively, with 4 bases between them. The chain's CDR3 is CASSQDGYGYTF. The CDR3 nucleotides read TGCGCCAGCAGCCAAGACGGGTATGGCTACACCTTC.